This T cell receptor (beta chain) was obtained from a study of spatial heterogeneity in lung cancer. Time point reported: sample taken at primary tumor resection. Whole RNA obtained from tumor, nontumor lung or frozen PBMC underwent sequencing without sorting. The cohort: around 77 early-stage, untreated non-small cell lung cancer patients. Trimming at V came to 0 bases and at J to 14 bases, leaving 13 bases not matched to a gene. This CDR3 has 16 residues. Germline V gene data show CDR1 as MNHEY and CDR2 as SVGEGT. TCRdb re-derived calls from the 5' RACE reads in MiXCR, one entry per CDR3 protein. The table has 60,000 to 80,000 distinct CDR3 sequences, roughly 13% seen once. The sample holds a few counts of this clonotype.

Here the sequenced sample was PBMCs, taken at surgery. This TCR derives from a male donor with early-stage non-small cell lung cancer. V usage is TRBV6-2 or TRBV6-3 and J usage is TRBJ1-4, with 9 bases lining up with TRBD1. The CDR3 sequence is CASSYSINGQGPGLFF. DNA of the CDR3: TGTGCCAGCAGTTACTCCATCAACGGACAGGGGCCGGGGCTGTTTTTT.